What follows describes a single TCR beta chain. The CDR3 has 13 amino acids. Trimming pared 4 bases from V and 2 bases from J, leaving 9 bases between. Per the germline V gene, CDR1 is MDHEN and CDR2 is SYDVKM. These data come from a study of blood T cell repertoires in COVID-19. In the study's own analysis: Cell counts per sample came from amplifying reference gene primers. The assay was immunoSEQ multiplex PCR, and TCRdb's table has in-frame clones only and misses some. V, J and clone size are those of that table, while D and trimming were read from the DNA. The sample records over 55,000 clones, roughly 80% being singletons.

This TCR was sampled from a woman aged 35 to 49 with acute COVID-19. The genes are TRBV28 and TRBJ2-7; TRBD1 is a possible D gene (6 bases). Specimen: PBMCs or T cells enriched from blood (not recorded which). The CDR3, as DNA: TGTGCCAGCAGTTCACAGGGCCCCTACGAGCAGTACTTC. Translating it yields CASSSQGPYEQYF.